Included here is one T cell receptor (beta chain) sequence, with context. These data belong to a study of OX40 agonist ivuxolimab in advanced cancers. The CDR3 has 15 residues. The germline V gene encodes CDR1 LNHDA and CDR2 SQIVND (reference sequence). V dropped 6 bases and J dropped 9 bases, with 21 bases sitting between them. Repertoires were generated with immunoSEQ multiplex PCR, while TCRdb's copy carries only in-frame clones and drops some. The sample lists tens of thousands of clones, roughly 92% occurring once. Here the sequenced sample was CD4+ or CD8+ T cells sorted from blood, taken in a trial of the OX40 agonist ivuxolimab. The source is an adult with an advanced solid tumor such as melanoma, head and neck, liver or kidney cancer. V gene TRBV19 combines with J gene TRBJ2-1, with TRBD2 as a possible D gene (5 bases). The CDR3 bases are TGTGCCAGTAGCAAACCCCCGGTTGGTGGGAGTGAGCAGTTCTTC. Translation gives CASSKPPVGGSEQFF.